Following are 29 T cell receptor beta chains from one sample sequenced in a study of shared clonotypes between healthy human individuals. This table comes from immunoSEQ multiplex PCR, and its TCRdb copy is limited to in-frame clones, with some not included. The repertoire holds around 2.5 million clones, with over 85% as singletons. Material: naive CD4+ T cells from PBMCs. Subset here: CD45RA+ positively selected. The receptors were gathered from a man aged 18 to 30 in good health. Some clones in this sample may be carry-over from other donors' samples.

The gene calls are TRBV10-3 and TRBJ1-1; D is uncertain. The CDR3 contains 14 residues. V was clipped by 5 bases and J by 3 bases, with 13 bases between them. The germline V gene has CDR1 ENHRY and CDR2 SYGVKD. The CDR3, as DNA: TGTGCCATCAGTACCGGAGATGGTGACACTGAAGCTTTCTTT. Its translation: CAISTGDGDTEAFF.

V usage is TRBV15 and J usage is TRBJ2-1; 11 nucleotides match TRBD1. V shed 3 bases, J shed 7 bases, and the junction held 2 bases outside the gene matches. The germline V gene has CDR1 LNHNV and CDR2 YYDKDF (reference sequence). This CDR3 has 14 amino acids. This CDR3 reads CATSSRDRGNEQFF. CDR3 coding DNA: TGTGCCACCAGCAGCCGGGACAGGGGGAATGAGCAGTTCTTC.

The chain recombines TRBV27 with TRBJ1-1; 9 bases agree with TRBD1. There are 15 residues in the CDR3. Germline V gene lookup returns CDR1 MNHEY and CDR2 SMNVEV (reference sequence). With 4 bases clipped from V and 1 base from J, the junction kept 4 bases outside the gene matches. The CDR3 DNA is TGTGCCAGCAGTTACGGGGACAGGGAGAACACTGAAGCTTTCTTT. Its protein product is CASSYGDRENTEAFF.

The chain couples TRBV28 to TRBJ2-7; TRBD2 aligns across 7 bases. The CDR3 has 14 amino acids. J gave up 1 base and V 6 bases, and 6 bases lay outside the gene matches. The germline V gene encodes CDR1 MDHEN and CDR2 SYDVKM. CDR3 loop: CASSGTSESYEQYF. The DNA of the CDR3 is TGTGCCAGCAGCGGAACTAGCGAATCCTACGAGCAGTACTTC. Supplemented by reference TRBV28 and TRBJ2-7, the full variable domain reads DVKVTQSSRYLVKRTGEKVFLECVQDMDHENMFWYRQDPGLGLRLIYFSYDVKMKEKGDIPEGYSVSREKKERFSLILESASTNQTSMYLCASSGTSESYEQYFGPGTRLTVT.

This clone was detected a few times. CDR3 residues: CASSIQLARWNEQFF. The CDR3 DNA reads TGTGCCAGTAGTATCCAACTAGCCAGATGGAATGAGCAGTTCTTC. V usage is TRBV19 and J usage is TRBJ2-1, with D maybe TRBD2 (6 bases). The CDR3 runs to 15 residues. The V gene's germline CDR1 is LNHDA and CDR2 SQIVND (reference sequence). Trimming left V 3 bases short and J 7 bases short, with 16 bases between.

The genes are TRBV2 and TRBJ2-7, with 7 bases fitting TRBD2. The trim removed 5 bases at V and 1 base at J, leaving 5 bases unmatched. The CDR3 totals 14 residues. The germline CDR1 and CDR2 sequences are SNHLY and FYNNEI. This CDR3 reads CASSTRTSSYEQYF. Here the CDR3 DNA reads TGTGCCAGCAGTACCAGGACTAGTTCCTACGAGCAGTACTTC. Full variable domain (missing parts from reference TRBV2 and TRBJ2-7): EPEVTQTPSHQVTQMGQEVILRCVPISNHLYFYWYRQILGQKVEFLVSFYNNEISEKSEIFDDQFSVERPDGSNFTLKIRSTKLEDSAMYFCASSTRTSSYEQYFGPGTRLTVT.

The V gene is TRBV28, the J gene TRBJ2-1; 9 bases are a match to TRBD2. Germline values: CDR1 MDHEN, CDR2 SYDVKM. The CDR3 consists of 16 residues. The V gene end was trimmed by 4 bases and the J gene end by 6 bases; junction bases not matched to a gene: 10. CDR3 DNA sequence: TGTGCCAGCAGTTCCCAGGGGAGCGGGAGGATCAATGAGCAGTTCTTC. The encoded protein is CASSSQGSGRINEQFF.

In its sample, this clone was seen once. CDR3 DNA: TGTGCCAGCAGTTTACAGGGTACCTCGAACACTGAAGCTTTCTTT. This gives the protein CASSLQGTSNTEAFF. This rearrangement joins TRBV7-9 to TRBJ1-1; TRBD1 might be the D (6 bases). With 6 bases removed from V and 1 base from J, the gap between germline ends came to 15 bases. CDR3 length: 15 residues. Germline assignment: CDR1 SEHNR and CDR2 FQNEAQ (reference sequence).

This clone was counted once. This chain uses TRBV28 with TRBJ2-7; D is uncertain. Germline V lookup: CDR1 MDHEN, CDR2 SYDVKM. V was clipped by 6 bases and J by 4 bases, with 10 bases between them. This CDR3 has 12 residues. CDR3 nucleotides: TGTGCCAGCAGGATCGGAGTTTACGAGCAGTACTTC. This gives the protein CASRIGVYEQYF. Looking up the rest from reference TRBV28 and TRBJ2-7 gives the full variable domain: DVKVTQSSRYLVKRTGEKVFLECVQDMDHENMFWYRQDPGLGLRLIYFSYDVKMKEKGDIPEGYSVSREKKERFSLILESASTNQTSMYLCASRIGVYEQYFGPGTRLTVT.

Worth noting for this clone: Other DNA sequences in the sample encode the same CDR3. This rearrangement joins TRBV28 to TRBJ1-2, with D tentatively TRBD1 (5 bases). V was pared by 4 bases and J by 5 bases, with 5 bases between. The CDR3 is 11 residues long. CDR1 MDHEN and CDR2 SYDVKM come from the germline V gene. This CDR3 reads CASSWGYGYTF. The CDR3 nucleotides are TGTGCCAGCAGTTGGGGGTATGGCTACACCTTC.

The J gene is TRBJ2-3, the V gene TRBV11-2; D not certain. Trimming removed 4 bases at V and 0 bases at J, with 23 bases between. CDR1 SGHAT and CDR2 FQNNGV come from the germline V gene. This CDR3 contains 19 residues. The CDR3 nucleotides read TGTGCCAGCAGCTCCGTGATTAGGCTAGGCCCTTCGAGCACAGATACGCAGTATTTT. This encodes CASSSVIRLGPSSTDTQYF.

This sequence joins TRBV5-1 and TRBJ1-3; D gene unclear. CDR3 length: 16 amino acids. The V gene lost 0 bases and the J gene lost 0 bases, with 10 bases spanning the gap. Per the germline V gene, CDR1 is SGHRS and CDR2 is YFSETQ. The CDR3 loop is CASSLDVAGSGNTIYF. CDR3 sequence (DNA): TGCGCCAGCAGCTTGGATGTCGCAGGCTCTGGAAACACCATATATTTT. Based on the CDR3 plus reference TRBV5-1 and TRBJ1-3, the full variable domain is KAGVTQTPRYLIKTRGQQVTLSCSPISGHRSVSWYQQTPGQGLQFLFEYFSETQRNKGNFPGRFSGRQFSNSRSEMNVSTLELGDSALYLCASSLDVAGSGNTIYFGEGSWLTVV.

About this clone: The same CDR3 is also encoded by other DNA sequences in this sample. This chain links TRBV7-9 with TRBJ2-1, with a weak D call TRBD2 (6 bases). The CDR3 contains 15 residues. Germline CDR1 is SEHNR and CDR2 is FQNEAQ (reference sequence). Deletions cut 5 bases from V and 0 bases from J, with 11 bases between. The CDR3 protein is CASSPRGSSYNEQFF. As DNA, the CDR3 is TGTGCCAGCAGCCCCCGGGGGAGCTCCTACAATGAGCAGTTCTTC.

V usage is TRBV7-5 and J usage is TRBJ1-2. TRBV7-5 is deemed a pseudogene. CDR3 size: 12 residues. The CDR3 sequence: CVRSPFGYGYTF. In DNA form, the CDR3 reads TGTGTCAGAAGCCCTTTCGGCTATGGCTACACCTTC.

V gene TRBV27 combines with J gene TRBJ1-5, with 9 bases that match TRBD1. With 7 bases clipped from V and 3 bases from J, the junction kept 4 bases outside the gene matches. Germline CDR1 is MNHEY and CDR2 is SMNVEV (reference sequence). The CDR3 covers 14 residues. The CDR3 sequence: CASKTQGANQPQHF. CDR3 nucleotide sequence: TGTGCCAGCAAGACACAGGGGGCCAATCAGCCCCAGCATTTT.

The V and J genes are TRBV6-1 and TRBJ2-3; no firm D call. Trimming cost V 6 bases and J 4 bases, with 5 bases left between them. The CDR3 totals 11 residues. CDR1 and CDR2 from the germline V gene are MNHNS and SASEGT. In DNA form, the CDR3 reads TGTGCCAGCAGATTCCCAGATACGCAGTATTTT. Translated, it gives CASRFPDTQYF.

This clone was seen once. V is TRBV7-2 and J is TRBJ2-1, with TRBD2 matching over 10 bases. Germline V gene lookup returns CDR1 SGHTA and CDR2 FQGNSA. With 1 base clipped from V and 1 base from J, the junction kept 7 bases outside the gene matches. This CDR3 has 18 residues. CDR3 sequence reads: CASSLVGLASSSYNEQFF. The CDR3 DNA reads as TGTGCCAGCAGCTTAGTGGGACTAGCGAGTTCTTCCTACAATGAGCAGTTCTTC.

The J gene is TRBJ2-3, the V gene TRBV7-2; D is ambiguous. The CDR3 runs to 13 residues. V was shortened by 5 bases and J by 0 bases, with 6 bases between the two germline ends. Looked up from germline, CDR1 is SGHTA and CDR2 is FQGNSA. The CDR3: CASSPLSTDTQYF. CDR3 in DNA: TGTGCCAGCAGCCCACTGAGCACAGATACGCAGTATTTT.

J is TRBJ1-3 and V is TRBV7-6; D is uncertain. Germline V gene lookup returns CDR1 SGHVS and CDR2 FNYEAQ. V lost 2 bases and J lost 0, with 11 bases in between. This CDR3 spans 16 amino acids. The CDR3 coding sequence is TGTGCCAGCAGCTTAAGTCGAGGAACCTCTGGAAACACCATATATTTT. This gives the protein CASSLSRGTSGNTIYF.

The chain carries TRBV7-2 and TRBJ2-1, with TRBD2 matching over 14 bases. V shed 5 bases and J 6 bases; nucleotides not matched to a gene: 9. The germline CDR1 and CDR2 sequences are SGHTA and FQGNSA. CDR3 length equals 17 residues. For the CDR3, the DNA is TGTGCCAGCAGCGCCAGACTAGCGGGAGGGCGAGGCAATGAGCAGTTCTTC. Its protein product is CASSARLAGGRGNEQFF.

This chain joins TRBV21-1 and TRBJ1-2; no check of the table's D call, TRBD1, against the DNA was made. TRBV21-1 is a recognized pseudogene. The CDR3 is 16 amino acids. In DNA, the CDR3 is TGTGCCCCCGCGCGGGCAGGGGGGATTTGGGACTATGGCTACACCTTC. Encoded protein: CAPARAGGIWDYGYTF.

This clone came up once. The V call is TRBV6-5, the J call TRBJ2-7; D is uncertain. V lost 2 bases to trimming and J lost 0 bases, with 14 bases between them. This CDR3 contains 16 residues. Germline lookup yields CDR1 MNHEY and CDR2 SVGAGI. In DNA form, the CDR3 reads TGTGCCAGCAGTTACAGCCGGGTTGGTAACTCCTACGAGCAGTACTTC. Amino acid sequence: CASSYSRVGNSYEQYF.

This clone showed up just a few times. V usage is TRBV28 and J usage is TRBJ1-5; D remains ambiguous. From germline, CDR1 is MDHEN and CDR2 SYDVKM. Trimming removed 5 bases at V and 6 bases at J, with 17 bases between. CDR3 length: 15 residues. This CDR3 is CASSPSPSPGQPQHF. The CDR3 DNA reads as TGTGCCAGCAGTCCAAGTCCCAGCCCTGGTCAGCCCCAGCATTTT.

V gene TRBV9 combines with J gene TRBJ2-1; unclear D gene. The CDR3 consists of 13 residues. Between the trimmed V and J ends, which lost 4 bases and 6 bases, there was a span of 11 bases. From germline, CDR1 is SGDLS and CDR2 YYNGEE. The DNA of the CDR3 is TGTGCCAGCAGCATCGACCTCCCCAATGAGCAGTTCTTC. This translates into CASSIDLPNEQFF.

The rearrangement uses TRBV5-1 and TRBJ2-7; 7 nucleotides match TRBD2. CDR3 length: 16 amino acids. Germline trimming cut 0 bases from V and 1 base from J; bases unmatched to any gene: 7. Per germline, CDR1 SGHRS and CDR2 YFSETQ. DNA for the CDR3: TGCGCCAGCAGCTTGGGTGGCGGGAGAGGGTCCTACGAGCAGTACTTC. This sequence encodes CASSLGGGRGSYEQYF.

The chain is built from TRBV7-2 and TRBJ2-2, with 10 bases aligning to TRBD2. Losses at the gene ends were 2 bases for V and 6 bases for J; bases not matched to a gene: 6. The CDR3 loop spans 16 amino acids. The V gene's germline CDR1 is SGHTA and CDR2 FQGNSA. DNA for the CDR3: TGTGCCAGCAGCTTATCTCTAGCGGGAGCTTCCGGGGAGCTGTTTTTT. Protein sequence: CASSLSLAGASGELFF.

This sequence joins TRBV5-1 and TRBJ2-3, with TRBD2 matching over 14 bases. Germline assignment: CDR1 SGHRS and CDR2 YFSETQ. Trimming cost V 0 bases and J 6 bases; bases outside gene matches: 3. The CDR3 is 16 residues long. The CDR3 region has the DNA TGCGCCAGCAGCTTGGGACTAGCGGGAGGGGAGGATACGCAGTATTTT. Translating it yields CASSLGLAGGEDTQYF.

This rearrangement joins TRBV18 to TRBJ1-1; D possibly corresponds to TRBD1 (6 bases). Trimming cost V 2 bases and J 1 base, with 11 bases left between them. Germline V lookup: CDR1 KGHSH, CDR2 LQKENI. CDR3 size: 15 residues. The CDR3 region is CASSPINRENTEAFF. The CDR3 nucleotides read TGTGCCAGCTCACCAATAAACAGGGAGAACACTGAAGCTTTCTTT. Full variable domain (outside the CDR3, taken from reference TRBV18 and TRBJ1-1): NAGVMQNPRHLVRRRGQEARLRCSPMKGHSHVYWYRQLPEEGLKFMVYLQKENIIDESGMPKERFSAEFPKEGPSILRIQQVVRGDSAAYFCASSPINRENTEAFFGQGTRLTVV.

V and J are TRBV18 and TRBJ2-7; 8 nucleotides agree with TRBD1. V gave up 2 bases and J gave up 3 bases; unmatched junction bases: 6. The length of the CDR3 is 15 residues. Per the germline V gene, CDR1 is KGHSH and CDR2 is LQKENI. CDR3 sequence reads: CASSPIQGADYEQYF. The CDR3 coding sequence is TGTGCCAGCTCACCAATCCAGGGGGCGGACTACGAGCAGTACTTC.